This passage covers 7 T cell receptor beta chains from one sample sequenced in a study of cytomegalovirus exposure and HLA in healthy donors. In the PCR, 60 Vbeta and 13 Jbeta primers were used. Some clones are missing from TCRdb's copy, which holds only in-frame ones; the method was immunoSEQ multiplex PCR. The profile shows 50,000 to 70,000 clones, approximately 80% of them singletons. Sequencing was done on a sample of PBMCs. The source of these receptors is a girl between 10 and 17 years old in good health and CMV-seropositive.

The chain uses TRBV28 and TRBJ1-2; weak D call: TRBD1 (5 bases). The CDR3 sequence is 13 residues long. Germline-derived CDR1 and CDR2 are MDHEN and SYDVKM. The germline V and J ends were trimmed by 5 bases and 3 bases, with 10 bases remaining between them. In DNA form, the CDR3 reads TGTGCCAGCAGTCCCAGGGTTGACTATGGCTACACCTTC. Protein product: CASSPRVDYGYTF.

V gene TRBV28 combines with J gene TRBJ2-7; possibly TRBD2 for D (6 bases). Germline V gene data show CDR1 as MDHEN and CDR2 as SYDVKM. V lost 2 bases to trimming and J lost 3 bases, with 20 bases between them. CDR3 length: 17 amino acids. CDR3 in DNA: TGTGCCAGCAGTTTAGGGGAAATCTTGGTCGGGGGCTACGAGCAGTACTTC. Its translation: CASSLGEILVGGYEQYF.

V is TRBV6-1 and J is TRBJ2-7; a possible D gene is TRBD1 (6 bases). Germline V gene data show CDR1 as MNHNS and CDR2 as SASEGT. The CDR3 extends over 15 amino acids. Trimming shortened V by 3 bases and J by 3 bases, and 15 bases separated the two germline ends. CDR3 bases: TGTGCCAGCAGTGACAGGACAGAACCATACTACGAGCAGTACTTC. Translating gives CASSDRTEPYYEQYF.

The chain carries TRBV12-5 and TRBJ1-2; 7 nucleotides line up with TRBD1. This CDR3 spans 15 amino acids. After removal of 1 base from V and 7 bases from J, the junction contained 9 bases not matched to a gene. The germline V gene has CDR1 LGHNT and CDR2 FRNRAP. CDR3 sequence (DNA): TGTGCTAGTGGTTTGGCAGGGGGTTTATATGGTGGCTACACCTTC. Residues: CASGLAGGLYGGYTF. The full variable domain, rest sourced from reference TRBV12-5 and TRBJ1-2, is DARVTQTPRHKVTEMGQEVTMRCQPILGHNTVFWYRQTMMQGLELLAYFRNRAPLDDSGMPKDRFSAEMPDATLATLKIQPSEPRDSAVYFCASGLAGGLYGGYTFGSGTRLTVV.

The V and J genes are TRBV5-1 and TRBJ2-7, with D perhaps TRBD2 (5 bases). V gave up 0 bases and J gave up 6 bases, with 13 bases separating them. Germline assignment: CDR1 SGHRS and CDR2 YFSETQ. This CDR3 has 14 residues. For the CDR3, the DNA is TGCGCCAGCAGCTTGGGATCGGGAATGAGCGAGCAGTACTTC. Translating gives CASSLGSGMSEQYF.

Remarks on this clone: No conserved phenylalanine or tryptophan ends this CDR3, so it is likely a read error. The chain combines TRBV19 with TRBJ1-2, with D possibly matching TRBD1 (5 bases). Per the germline V gene, CDR1 is LNHDA and CDR2 is SQIVND (reference sequence). This CDR3 region has 13 residues. Trimming took off 6 bases at V and 4 bases at J, with 12 bases between the two ends. In nucleotides, the CDR3 is TGTGCCAGTAGGGACGGGGGATCCTATGGCTACACCGTC. Translated: CASRDGGSYGYTV.

The chain joins TRBV28 to TRBJ2-7, with 13 nucleotides matching TRBD2. V was pared by 5 bases and J by 3 bases, with 4 bases of the junction left unmatched. Germline CDR1 reads MDHEN; CDR2 reads SYDVKM. There are 15 residues in the CDR3. The CDR3 protein is CASSPWTSGSYEQYF. The CDR3 bases are TGTGCCAGCAGTCCTTGGACTAGCGGGAGCTACGAGCAGTACTTC. The complete variable domain, with remaining parts taken from reference TRBV28 and TRBJ2-7, reads DVKVTQSSRYLVKRTGEKVFLECVQDMDHENMFWYRQDPGLGLRLIYFSYDVKMKEKGDIPEGYSVSREKKERFSLILESASTNQTSMYLCASSPWTSGSYEQYFGPGTRLTVT.